This T cell receptor beta chain was captured by sequencing in a study of cytomegalovirus exposure and HLA in healthy donors. Overall study: Early released data had tens of millions of unique TCRs, all coming from HLA-typed donors.

Concerning this clone: Its target is not known.

J lost 5 bases, V lost 3 bases, and 12 bases had no gene match. Germline V lookup: CDR1 MRHNA, CDR2 SNTAGT. There are 16 residues in the CDR3. Overall study findings and caveats: For presence/absence analyses, sequencing depth was assumed to be roughly uniform across donors. A later analysis appeared to link common viral pathogens to several of the most significant clusters.

The PCR was carried out with 60 Vbeta primers and 13 Jbeta primers. The data were produced by immunoSEQ multiplex PCR, yet TCRdb's version contains in-frame clones alone and is incomplete. The sample contains a few hundred thousand clones, under 90% of which appear only once. The chain is built from TRBV6-4 and TRBJ1-2; TRBD1 aligns across 7 bases. The TCR originated in a girl between 2 and 10 years old in good health and CMV-seronegative. Input material: PBMCs. The CDR3 here is CASSDSAGTVQYGYTF. In DNA, the CDR3 is TGTGCCAGCAGTGATTCCGCCGGGACAGTACAATATGGCTACACCTTC.